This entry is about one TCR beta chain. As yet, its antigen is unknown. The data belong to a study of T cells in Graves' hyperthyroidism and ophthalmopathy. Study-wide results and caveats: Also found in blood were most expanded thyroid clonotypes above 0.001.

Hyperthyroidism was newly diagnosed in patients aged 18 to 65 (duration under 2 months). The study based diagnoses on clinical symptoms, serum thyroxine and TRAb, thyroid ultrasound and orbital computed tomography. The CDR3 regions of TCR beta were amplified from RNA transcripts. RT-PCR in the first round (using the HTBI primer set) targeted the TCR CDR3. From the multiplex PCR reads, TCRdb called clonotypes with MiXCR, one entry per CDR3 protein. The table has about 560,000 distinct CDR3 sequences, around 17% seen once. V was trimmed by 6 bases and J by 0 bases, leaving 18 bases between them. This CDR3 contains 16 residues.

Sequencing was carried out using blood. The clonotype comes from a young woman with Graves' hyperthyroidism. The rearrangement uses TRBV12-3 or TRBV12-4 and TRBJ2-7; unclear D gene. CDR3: CASSPVSRISSYEQYF. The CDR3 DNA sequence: TGTGCCAGCAGCCCAGTTTCGCGGATAAGCTCCTACGAGCAGTACTTC.